Following are 27 T cell receptor beta chains from one sample sequenced in a study of cytomegalovirus exposure and HLA in healthy donors. Assay used: immunoSEQ multiplex PCR; TCRdb lists only in-frame clones, some missing. The sample carries roughly 200,000 clones, about three quarters recorded once. The sequenced sample consisted of PBMCs. The origin of the receptors is a young woman in good health and CMV-seronegative.

The chain has TRBV4-2 and TRBJ2-1, with TRBD2 matching over 13 bases. The CDR3 is 18 amino acids. Germline CDR1 is LGHNA and CDR2 is YNFKEQ. The trim removed 1 base at V and 6 bases at J, leaving 9 bases unmatched. In nucleotides, the CDR3 is TGTGCCAGCAGCCAAGGTACTTCGGGGACTAGCGGGGCCAATGAGCAGTTCTTC. It translates to CASSQGTSGTSGANEQFF.

A remark on this clone: Compared with germline, one end of the junction differs, possibly owing to a read error. This chain joins TRBV15 and TRBJ2-5; TRBD2 matches 10 bases. The CDR3 extends over 15 amino acids. Per germline, CDR1 LNHNV and CDR2 YYDKDF (reference sequence). This chain's CDR3 is CATSKGTSVQETQYF. The CDR3 DNA follows: TGTGCCACGAGCAAGGGGACTAGCGTGCAAGAGACCCAGTACTTC.

The CDR3 DNA is TGTGCCAGCAGCTTGGACACAGGGGAAGAGACCCAGTACTTC. Translated: CASSLDTGEETQYF. The V call is TRBV5-8, the J call TRBJ2-5, with TRBD1 matching over 7 bases. V lost 0 bases to trimming and J lost 3 bases; unmatched junction nucleotides: 2. The CDR3 covers 14 residues. Per germline, CDR1 SGHTS and CDR2 YDEGEE.

The V and J genes are TRBV28 and TRBJ2-7, with D perhaps matching TRBD2 (5 bases). The CDR3 sequence is 11 residues long. Trimming took 7 bases from V and 6 from J, leaving 10 bases between them. Germline V gene sequence: CDR1 MDHEN, CDR2 SYDVKM. This CDR3 reads CASIGGSEQYF. Here the CDR3 DNA reads TGTGCCAGCATCGGTGGGAGCGAGCAGTACTTC.

In its sample, this clone was seen a few times. This chain uses TRBV30 with TRBJ2-7, with 7 bases that match TRBD2. This CDR3 spans 13 amino acids. Losses at the gene ends were 0 bases for V and 6 bases for J; bases not matched to a gene: 5. The germline V gene encodes CDR1 GTSNPN and CDR2 SVGIG (reference sequence). Written as DNA, the CDR3 is TGTGCCTGGAGTGTAGGGGAGGGAGGCGAGCAGTACTTC. This encodes CAWSVGEGGEQYF.

This clone has only one observation. This CDR3 is CASSLGAGLSTEAFF. The CDR3 nucleotides read TGTGCCAGCAGCTTAGGTGCAGGGCTGAGTACTGAAGCTTTCTTT. The chain carries TRBV7-6 and TRBJ1-1, with D perhaps TRBD1 (5 bases). This CDR3 has 15 residues. Germline CDR1 reads SGHVS; CDR2 reads FNYEAQ. V shed 1 base and J shed 5 bases, with 14 bases lying between them.

The chain links TRBV16 to TRBJ1-2, with D maybe TRBD1 (5 bases). The CDR3 consists of 17 residues. In germline, CDR1 is KGHSY, CDR2 FQNENV. V was clipped by 0 bases and J by 0 bases, with 14 bases between them. The CDR3 nucleotides are TGTGCCAGCAGCCAATCGCGGGGCCTGGCCGCTAACTATGGCTACACCTTC. Its translation: CASSQSRGLAANYGYTF.

The genes are TRBV30 and TRBJ2-5; TRBD1 is a possible D gene (5 bases). Deletions cut 3 bases from V and 7 bases from J, with 24 bases between. CDR1 and CDR2 from the germline V gene are GTSNPN and SVGIG (reference sequence). This CDR3 comprises 16 residues. CDR3 loop: CAWRGPTLKNQATQYF. The CDR3 nucleotides read TGTGCCTGGAGGGGGCCGACACTGAAGAATCAGGCGACCCAGTACTTC.

The CDR3 region is CASSLKRGLRNEQFF. In nucleotides, the CDR3 is TGTGCCAGCAGTTTGAAACGGGGGTTGAGGAATGAGCAGTTCTTC. The gene calls are TRBV6-5 and TRBJ2-1; tentatively, D is TRBD2 (6 bases). Trimming took off 4 bases at V and 7 bases at J, with 17 bases between the two ends. Germline loops: CDR1 MNHEY, CDR2 SVGAGI. This CDR3 comprises 15 residues.

The V gene is TRBV2, the J gene TRBJ2-1; maybe TRBD2 (6 bases). The V gene lost 2 bases and the J gene lost 6 bases, with 8 bases spanning the gap. Germline values: CDR1 SNHLY, CDR2 FYNNEI. The CDR3 has 13 amino acids. The CDR3 DNA is TGTGCCAGCAGTGAAAACGGGAGCAATGAGCAGTTCTTC. Protein: CASSENGSNEQFF.

The chain recombines TRBV18 with TRBJ1-5; no reliable D call. The CDR3 covers 14 residues. Looked up from germline, CDR1 is KGHSH and CDR2 is LQKENI. V was trimmed by 2 bases and J by 8 bases, leaving 13 bases between them. CDR3 DNA: TGTGCCAGCTCACCAAGGACGGTGGAGGAGCCCCAGCATTTT. Protein: CASSPRTVEEPQHF.

The chain combines TRBV28 with TRBJ2-7; 7 nucleotides line up with TRBD2. Germline V lookup: CDR1 MDHEN, CDR2 SYDVKM. Trimming removed 3 bases from V and 0 bases from J; junction bases left unmatched: 5. This CDR3 has 15 amino acids. The CDR3 sequence is CASSFRGVSSYEQYF. DNA of the CDR3: TGTGCCAGCAGTTTCCGGGGGGTCAGCTCCTACGAGCAGTACTTC.

A few counts support this clone. V gene TRBV11-2 combines with J gene TRBJ2-7; D is possibly TRBD2 (6 bases). Deletions cut 1 base from V and 3 bases from J, with 10 bases between. CDR3 length: 14 residues. Germline V gives CDR1 SGHAT, CDR2 FQNNGV. The chain's CDR3 is CASSLVGGNYEQYF. CDR3 bases: TGTGCCAGCAGCTTAGTGGGCGGGAACTACGAGCAGTACTTC.

This chain connects TRBV7-3 to TRBJ1-2, with 8 bases that match TRBD1. The CDR3 runs to 17 residues. Germline values: CDR1 SGHTA, CDR2 FQGTGA. With V trimmed by 5 bases and J by 2 bases, 13 bases remained unmatched. The CDR3 DNA is TGTGCCAGCAGCCAATTCAGCGGACAGGGAGTAAACTATGGCTACACCTTC. Amino acids: CASSQFSGQGVNYGYTF.

This chain connects TRBV11-3 to TRBJ2-3; TRBD2 is a possible D gene (5 bases). The V gene lost 4 bases and the J gene lost 1 base, with 15 bases spanning the gap. Germline CDR1 is SGHNT and CDR2 is YENEEA. There are 16 residues in the CDR3. This chain's CDR3 is CASSSGGYEGTDTQYF. The CDR3 bases are TGTGCCAGCAGCTCCGGAGGCTACGAGGGCACAGATACGCAGTATTTT. Looking up the rest from reference TRBV11-3 and TRBJ2-3 gives the full variable domain: EAGVVQSPRYKIIEKKQPVAFWCNPISGHNTLYWYLQNLGQGPELLIRYENEEAVDDSQLPKDRFSAERLKGVDSTLKIQPAELGDSAVYLCASSSGGYEGTDTQYFGPGTRLTVL.

The chain combines TRBV14 with TRBJ1-1, with 8 bases matching TRBD1. The germline V gene encodes CDR1 SGHDN and CDR2 FVKESK. After removal of 5 bases from V and 3 bases from J, the junction contained 5 bases not matched to a gene. CDR3 length: 14 residues. The CDR3 here is CASSSGQAYTEAFF. The CDR3 DNA reads as TGTGCCAGCAGCTCGGGACAGGCCTACACTGAAGCTTTCTTT.

The sample holds one count of this clone. The chain has TRBV28 and TRBJ1-5; the match to TRBD1 covers 7 bases. Germline values: CDR1 MDHEN, CDR2 SYDVKM. The CDR3 spans 17 residues. Germline trimming cut 6 bases from V and 2 bases from J; bases unmatched to any gene: 13. CDR3 region: CASSSGTAPRGNQPQHF. DNA of the CDR3: TGTGCCAGCAGCTCAGGGACAGCCCCTCGCGGCAATCAGCCCCAGCATTTT.

The chain recombines TRBV6-1 with TRBJ2-2, with 7 bases lining up with TRBD2. Per the germline V gene, CDR1 is MNHNS and CDR2 is SASEGT. This CDR3 has 17 residues. The V and J ends lost 3 bases and 7 bases, in that order; junction bases with no gene match: 14. CDR3 nucleotide sequence: TGTGCCAGCAGTGAGAACCGGGCGGGAGCGGGGAGCGGGGAGCTGTTTTTT. Translation: CASSENRAGAGSGELFF.

This sequence joins TRBV18 and TRBJ1-1; 8 positions match TRBD1. Looked up from germline, CDR1 is KGHSH and CDR2 is LQKENI. CDR3 size: 15 residues. V was clipped by 3 bases and J by 5 bases; unmatched bases: 8. In DNA form, the CDR3 reads TGTGCCAGCTCACCGGACAGGGTGGTTGAAACTGAAGCTTTCTTT. It codes for CASSPDRVVETEAFF. Complete variable domain (other parts from reference TRBV18 and TRBJ1-1): NAGVMQNPRHLVRRRGQEARLRCSPMKGHSHVYWYRQLPEEGLKFMVYLQKENIIDESGMPKERFSAEFPKEGPSILRIQQVVRGDSAAYFCASSPDRVVETEAFFGQGTRLTVV.

V gene TRBV28 combines with J gene TRBJ1-2; no reliable D call. This CDR3 is built from 13 residues. Between the trimmed V and J ends, which lost 3 bases and 4 bases, there was a span of 9 bases. The germline V gene has CDR1 MDHEN and CDR2 SYDVKM. This CDR3 reads CASSLTSSYGYTF. The CDR3 region has the DNA TGTGCCAGCAGTTTGACTTCCAGCTATGGCTACACCTTC.

V is TRBV18 and J is TRBJ1-5; 7 nucleotides agree with TRBD1. Trimming at V came to 6 bases and at J to 0 bases, leaving 8 bases not matched to a gene. The CDR3 spans 16 residues. Germline V lookup: CDR1 KGHSH, CDR2 LQKENI. The CDR3 DNA sequence: TGTGCCAGCTCCTTCGGACAGGCGAATAGCAATCAGCCCCAGCATTTT. Encoded protein: CASSFGQANSNQPQHF. Drawing the rest from reference TRBV18 and TRBJ1-5, the complete variable domain is NAGVMQNPRHLVRRRGQEARLRCSPMKGHSHVYWYRQLPEEGLKFMVYLQKENIIDESGMPKERFSAEFPKEGPSILRIQQVVRGDSAAYFCASSFGQANSNQPQHFGDGTRLSIL.

V is TRBV6-4 and J is TRBJ2-2, with TRBD2 as a possible D gene (6 bases). The CDR3 covers 14 residues. Trimming removed 5 bases at V and 4 bases at J, with 11 bases between. Germline V lookup: CDR1 MRHNA, CDR2 SNTAGT. The DNA for the CDR3 is TGTGCCAGCAGTTATCGAGCGGGCACCGGGGAGCTGTTTTTT. Translation gives CASSYRAGTGELFF.

The V call is TRBV7-2, the J call TRBJ2-3; tentative D call: TRBD1 (6 bases). The CDR3 consists of 15 residues. V was trimmed by 8 bases and J by 2 bases, leaving 17 bases between them. Germline CDR1 and CDR2: SGHTA and FQGNSA. The CDR3, as DNA: TGTGCCAGCTCTAAGTGGGGGCGTAACACAGATACGCAGTATTTT. It encodes CASSKWGRNTDTQYF. Together with reference TRBV7-2 and TRBJ2-3, the CDR3 gives the full variable domain: GAGVSQSPSNKVTEKGKDVELRCDPISGHTALYWYRQSLGQGLEFLIYFQGNSAPDKSGLPSDRFSAERTGGSVSTLTIQRTQQEDSAVYLCASSKWGRNTDTQYFGPGTRLTVL.

The CDR3 reads CASSPGQAIRNEQFF. CDR3 nucleotide sequence: TGTGCCAGCAGTCCTGGACAGGCAATTAGGAATGAGCAGTTCTTC. V is TRBV7-3 and J is TRBJ2-1; 7 bases are shared with TRBD1. The V and J ends lost 6 bases and 7 bases, in that order; junction bases with no gene match: 12. The CDR3 runs 15 residues. The germline V gene encodes CDR1 SGHTA and CDR2 FQGTGA.

To note about this clone: Other nucleotide sequences from this sample produce the same CDR3. The chain joins TRBV10-2 to TRBJ1-2, with TRBD1 matching 9 bases. Looked up from germline, CDR1 is WSHSY and CDR2 is SAAADI. With 4 bases clipped from V and 3 bases from J, the junction kept 0 bases outside the gene matches. The CDR3 contains 13 residues. CDR3 region: CASSGTGDYGYTF. Written as DNA, the CDR3 is TGCGCCAGCAGTGGGACAGGGGACTATGGCTACACCTTC.

This clone showed up just once. The genes are TRBV10-2 and TRBJ2-7; TRBD2 might be the D (6 bases). Trimming removed 4 bases from V and 3 bases from J, with 10 bases in between. This CDR3 is built from 13 residues. Per germline, CDR1 WSHSY and CDR2 SAAADI. Here the CDR3 DNA reads TGCGCCAGCAGTGGGGACTTGATCTACGAGCAGTACTTC. Protein product: CASSGDLIYEQYF.

The chain joins TRBV11-3 to TRBJ2-2; 7 bases are a match to TRBD2. Trimming at V came to 4 bases and at J to 0 bases, leaving 2 bases not matched to a gene. The CDR3 has 15 residues. The germline CDR1 and CDR2 sequences are SGHNT and YENEEA. The CDR3 reads CASSSGGANTGELFF. CDR3 sequence (DNA): TGTGCCAGCAGCTCGGGAGGTGCGAACACCGGGGAGCTGTTTTTT.